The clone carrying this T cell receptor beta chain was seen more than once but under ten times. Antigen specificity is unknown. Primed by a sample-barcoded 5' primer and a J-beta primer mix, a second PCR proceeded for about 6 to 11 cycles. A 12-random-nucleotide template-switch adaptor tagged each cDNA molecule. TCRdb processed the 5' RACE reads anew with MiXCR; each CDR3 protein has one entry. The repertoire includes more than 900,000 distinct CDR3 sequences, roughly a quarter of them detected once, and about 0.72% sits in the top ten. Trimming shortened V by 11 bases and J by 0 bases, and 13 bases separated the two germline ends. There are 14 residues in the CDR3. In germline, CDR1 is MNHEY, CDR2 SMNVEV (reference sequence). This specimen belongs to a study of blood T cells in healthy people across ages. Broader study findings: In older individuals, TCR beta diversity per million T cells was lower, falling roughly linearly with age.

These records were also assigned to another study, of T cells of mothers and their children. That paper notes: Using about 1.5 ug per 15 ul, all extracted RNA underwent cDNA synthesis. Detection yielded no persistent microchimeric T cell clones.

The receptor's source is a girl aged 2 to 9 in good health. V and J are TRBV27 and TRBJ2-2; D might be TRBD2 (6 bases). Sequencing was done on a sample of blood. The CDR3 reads CAAAPGANTGELFF. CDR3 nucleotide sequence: TGTGCCGCCGCACCGGGGGCGAACACCGGGGAGCTGTTTTTT.